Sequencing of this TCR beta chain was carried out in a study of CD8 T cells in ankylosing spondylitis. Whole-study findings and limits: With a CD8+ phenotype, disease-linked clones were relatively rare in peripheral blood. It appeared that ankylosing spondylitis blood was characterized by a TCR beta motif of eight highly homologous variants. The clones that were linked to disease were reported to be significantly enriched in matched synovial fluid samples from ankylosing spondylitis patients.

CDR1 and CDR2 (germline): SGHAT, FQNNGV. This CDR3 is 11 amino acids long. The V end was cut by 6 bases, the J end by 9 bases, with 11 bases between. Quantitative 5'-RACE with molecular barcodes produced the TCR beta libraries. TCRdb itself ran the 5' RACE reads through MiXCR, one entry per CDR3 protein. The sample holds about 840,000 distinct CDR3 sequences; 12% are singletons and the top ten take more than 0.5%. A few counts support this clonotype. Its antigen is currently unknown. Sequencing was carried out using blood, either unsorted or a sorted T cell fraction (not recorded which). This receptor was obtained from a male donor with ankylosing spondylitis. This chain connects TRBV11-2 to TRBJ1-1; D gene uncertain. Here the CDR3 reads CASSLTVKAFF. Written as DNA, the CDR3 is TGTGCCAGCAGTTTGACCGTCAAAGCTTTCTTT.